This TCR beta chain came from a study of OX40 agonist ivuxolimab in advanced cancers. Overall study: Aged roughly 20 to 85 with a mean of 60 years, they were about 78% male. Whole-study results and caveats: Expanded clones tended on average to be more numerous among CD8+ T cells than CD4+. Both CD4+ and CD8+ T cell populations in blood had undergone clonal expansion by week 6 at 0.1 to 3.0 mg/kg.

The method was immunoSEQ multiplex PCR; TCRdb's version includes in-frame clones alone and lacks a portion of them. The sample contains tens of thousands of clones, roughly nine tenths of which appear only once. There are 14 residues in the CDR3. Per the germline V gene, CDR1 is MDHEN and CDR2 is SYDVKM. V was clipped by 7 bases and J by 5 bases; unmatched bases: 10. Worth noting for this clone: What it recognizes is unknown.

The clonotype comes from an adult with an advanced solid tumor such as melanoma, head and neck, liver or kidney cancer. J is TRBJ1-1 and V is TRBV28, with 7 bases that match TRBD1. Sequences were derived from CD4+ or CD8+ T cells sorted from blood, sampled in a trial of the OX40 agonist ivuxolimab. The CDR3 DNA is TGTGCCAGCAACCGACAGGGACTAGGGACTGAAGCTTTCTTT. The encoded protein is CASNRQGLGTEAFF.